One sample yielded the 25 T cell receptor beta chains listed below, sequenced in a study of vaccination and CD4 T cells after COVID-19. Cultured CD4+ T-cell DNA underwent Oncomine TCR Beta short-read sequencing. TCRdb ran MiXCR on the PCR reads and lists one entry per CDR3 protein. The table shows some 18,000 distinct CDR3 sequences, with approximately 60% occurring only once. Their antigens are not known. Treatment reported: roughly 10-day PBMC culture with coronavirus spike peptide pools or control peptides (ViraFEST assay). The specimen was CD4+ T cells from blood, cultured in vitro. These TCRs come from a human donor who had recovered from COVID-19.

The chain recombines TRBV7-9 with TRBJ2-1; D perhaps matches TRBD2 (6 bases). Germline V lookup: CDR1 SEHNR, CDR2 FQNEAQ (reference sequence). This CDR3 has 15 amino acids. Between the trimmed V and J ends, which lost 3 bases and 0 bases, there was a span of 9 bases. This chain's CDR3 is CASSFTGLSYNEQFF. The CDR3, as DNA: TGTGCCAGCAGCTTCACGGGACTCTCCTACAATGAGCAGTTCTTC.

This clonotype was seen a single time. V and J are TRBV23-1 and TRBJ2-7, with TRBD2 identical over 8 bases. TRBV23-1 is reported as an ORF; its role is uncertain. Germline trimming cut 2 bases from V and 5 bases from J; bases unmatched to any gene: 8. The CDR3 has 15 amino acids. CDR3 residues: CASSQPGLGVHEQYF. The CDR3 region has the DNA TGCGCCAGCAGTCAACCGGGACTAGGGGTCCACGAGCAGTACTTC.

The rearrangement uses TRBV19 and TRBJ2-7; 9 nucleotides agree with TRBD1. Germline V gene sequence: CDR1 LNHDA, CDR2 SQIVND (reference sequence). There are 16 residues in the CDR3. With 4 bases clipped from V and 1 base from J, the junction kept 8 bases outside the gene matches. Here the CDR3 DNA reads TGTGCCAGTAGTAATACCGGGACAGGGTTTTCCTACGAGCAGTACTTC. Protein product: CASSNTGTGFSYEQYF.

J is TRBJ1-6 and V is TRBV18, with a tentative D call TRBD1 (5 bases). This CDR3 spans 16 amino acids. Trimming cost V 2 bases and J 9 bases, with 17 bases left between them. Germline-derived CDR1 and CDR2 are KGHSH and LQKENI. CDR3 nucleotide sequence: TGTGCCAGCTCACCATTGACAGCCGGGGGTGGTTCACCCCTCCACTTT. It yields the protein CASSPLTAGGGSPLHF.

This clonotype has more than one count but fewer than ten. The rearrangement joins TRBV7-2 to TRBJ2-5; D gene ambiguous. Trimming took off 2 bases at V and 4 bases at J, with 11 bases between the two ends. Germline loops: CDR1 SGHTA, CDR2 FQGNSA. The CDR3 is made up of 14 amino acids. The CDR3 DNA reads TGTGCCAGCAGCTTATTTGGCGAAGGAGAGACCCAGTACTTC. Encoded protein: CASSLFGEGETQYF.

This chain uses TRBV12-3 or TRBV12-4 with TRBJ2-1, with D possibly called TRBD1 or TRBD2 (5 bases each). Between the trimmed V and J ends, which lost 1 base and 7 bases, there was a span of 11 bases. The CDR3 is 14 residues long. CDR3 loop: CASSLVGGLNEQFF. The CDR3 DNA is TGTGCCAGCAGTTTAGTTGGGGGATTGAATGAGCAGTTCTTC.

This sequence joins TRBV21-1 and TRBJ2-7; TRBD1 is the table's D call and was not checked against the DNA. TRBV21-1 is recorded as a pseudogene. The CDR3 consists of 19 residues. CDR3 sequence: CASSKCPWGPSGSNYEQYF. The CDR3 bases are TGTGCCAGCAGCAAATGCCCCTGGGGGCCAAGTGGGAGCAATTACGAGCAGTACTTC.

The chain combines TRBV5-6 with TRBJ2-5, with 7 bases fitting TRBD1. CDR1 and CDR2 (germline): SGHDT, YYEEEE. This CDR3 has 15 residues. The V gene end was trimmed by 0 bases and the J gene end by 1 base; junction bases not matched to a gene: 3. CDR3 sequence (DNA): TGTGCCAGCAGCTTGGTGGCAGGGGGCCAAGAGACCCAGTACTTC. It translates to CASSLVAGGQETQYF. The full variable domain, rest sourced from reference TRBV5-6 and TRBJ2-5, is DAGVTQSPTHLIKTRGQQVTLRCSPKSGHDTVSWYQQALGQGPQFIFQYYEEEERQRGNFPDRFSGHQFPNYSSELNVNALLLGDSALYLCASSLVAGGQETQYFGPGTRLLVL.

The chain couples TRBV9 to TRBJ1-2, with 8 bases fitting TRBD1. Germline V lookup: CDR1 SGDLS, CDR2 YYNGEE. This CDR3 has 14 residues. Germline trimming cut 3 bases from V and 3 bases from J; bases unmatched to any gene: 4. CDR3 DNA sequence: TGTGCCAGCAGCGCTGGACAGGGTGACTATGGCTACACCTTC. It yields the protein CASSAGQGDYGYTF. Using reference TRBV9 and TRBJ1-2 for the parts outside the CDR3, the full variable domain is DSGVTQTPKHLITATGQRVTLRCSPRSGDLSVYWYQQSLDQGLQFLIQYYNGEERAKGNILERFSAQQFPDLHSELNLSSLELGDSALYFCASSAGQGDYGYTFGSGTRLTVV.

The V call is TRBV6-5, the J call TRBJ1-1, with D uncertain. V lost 0 bases to trimming and J lost 6 bases, with 14 bases between them. Germline assignment: CDR1 MNHEY and CDR2 SVGAGI. This CDR3 is built from 15 residues. DNA for the CDR3: TGTGCCAGCAGTTACTCCCCCACTCCCGGGGCTGAAGCTTTCTTT. It specifies CASSYSPTPGAEAFF.

In its sample, this clonotype was seen a few times. This sequence joins TRBV6-1 and TRBJ1-2; no definite D call. Per germline, CDR1 MNHNS and CDR2 SASEGT. CDR3 length equals 13 residues. Trimming took 6 bases from V and 7 from J, leaving 15 bases between them. The DNA of the CDR3 is TGTGCCAGCAGGGAGCTACCATCGGGTGGCTACACCTTC. It translates to CASRELPSGGYTF.

CDR3 nucleotide sequence: TGTGCCAGCAGCTTAGCCAATGTCTACGAGCAGTACTTC. This gives the protein CASSLANVYEQYF. The chain is built from TRBV7-9 and TRBJ2-7; no clear D. V lost 0 bases and J lost 3, with 6 bases in between. Germline lookup yields CDR1 SEHNR and CDR2 FQNEAQ (reference sequence). The CDR3 is 13 amino acids.

Details on this clonotype: Lacking the conserved final phenylalanine or tryptophan, this CDR3 likely reflects a read error. The DNA is left out, because the CDR3 cannot be placed on it with certainty; the CDR3 is given as TCRdb lists it. The genes are TRBV6-2 or TRBV6-3 and TRBJ2-3; the table's TRBD2 call for D was not verified on the DNA. Counting both end residues, the CDR3 totals 14 amino acids. The germline V gene has CDR1 MNHEY and CDR2 SVGEGT. The CDR3 sequence: CASSPAPGTSASFL.

The V call is TRBV29-1, the J call TRBJ2-1; 9 bases line up with TRBD1. Germline loops: CDR1 SQVTM, CDR2 ANQGSEA. This CDR3 is built from 14 residues. Trimming at V came to 6 bases and at J to 5 bases, leaving 8 bases not matched to a gene. CDR3 sequence (DNA): TGCAGCGTGGACCTCGGACAGGGGCACAATGAGCAGTTCTTC. Translating gives CSVDLGQGHNEQFF.

The V and J genes are TRBV9 and TRBJ2-5; 8 bases fit TRBD1. The CDR3 consists of 16 residues. Trimming took 0 bases from V and 5 from J; bases not matched to a gene: 9. Germline values: CDR1 SGDLS, CDR2 YYNGEE. CDR3 region: CASSVALTGGWETQYF. CDR3 DNA: TGTGCCAGCAGCGTAGCGTTAACAGGGGGTTGGGAGACCCAGTACTTC.

This chain joins TRBV7-9 and TRBJ2-1, with 12 bases aligning to TRBD2. This CDR3 comprises 15 residues. CDR1 and CDR2 (germline): SEHNR, FQNEAQ (reference sequence). V trimming: 5 bases; J trimming: 3 bases; junction bases outside the gene matches: 2. The CDR3 nucleotides read TGTGCCAGCAGCCTGACTAGCGGGGGCTACAATGAGCAGTTCTTC. This translates into CASSLTSGGYNEQFF.

The chain has TRBV20-1 and TRBJ1-2; 7 nucleotides match TRBD1. The CDR3 sequence is 15 residues long. Germline V lookup: CDR1 DFQATT, CDR2 SNEGSKA (reference sequence). The trim removed 6 bases at V and 1 base at J, leaving 11 bases unmatched. CDR3 in amino acids: CSAPRGQYFNYGYTF. In DNA form, the CDR3 reads TGCAGTGCCCCGCGGGGACAGTATTTTAACTATGGCTACACCTTC.

This clonotype appeared a single time. V gene TRBV12-3 or TRBV12-4 combines with J gene TRBJ2-7; D may match TRBD1 or TRBD2 (6 bases each). The V gene lost 4 bases and the J gene lost 4 bases, with 17 bases spanning the gap. CDR3 length: 15 amino acids. This CDR3 reads CASSSGGWGTYEQYF. The CDR3 DNA reads as TGTGCCAGCAGTTCCGGGGGCTGGGGGACGTACGAGCAGTACTTC.

This clonotype was counted only a few times. The chain has TRBV27 and TRBJ2-3; no definite D call. V lost 3 bases and J lost 1, with 11 bases in between. The CDR3 runs 15 residues. CDR1 is MNHEY and CDR2 is SMNVEV in the germline V gene (reference sequence). The CDR3 DNA reads TGTGCCAGCAGTTTTGGACCGTTTGGCACAGATACGCAGTATTTT. Translation gives CASSFGPFGTDTQYF.

The V call is TRBV7-9, the J call TRBJ1-5; 7 bases align to TRBD1. V gave up 3 bases and J gave up 4 bases; unmatched junction bases: 6. Per the germline V gene, CDR1 is SEHNR and CDR2 is FQNEAQ (reference sequence). The CDR3 contains 15 residues. CDR3 sequence: CASSFDSGGNQPQHF. CDR3 sequence (DNA): TGTGCCAGCAGCTTTGATTCAGGGGGTAATCAGCCCCAGCATTTT.

This chain links TRBV6-1 with TRBJ2-4; the D call may be TRBD1 or TRBD2 (5 bases each). This CDR3 comprises 16 residues. The V gene lost 2 bases and the J gene lost 0 bases, with 11 bases spanning the gap. The germline V gene has CDR1 MNHNS and CDR2 SASEGT. This chain's CDR3 is CASSERLGPAKNIQYF. In nucleotides, the CDR3 is TGTGCCAGCAGTGAACGCTTGGGACCAGCCAAAAACATTCAGTACTTC.

The chain recombines TRBV6-1 with TRBJ1-2, with 9 positions matching TRBD1. The CDR3 runs to 16 residues. The ends lost 5 bases at V and 6 bases at J; junction bases unmatched: 13. The V gene's germline CDR1 is MNHNS and CDR2 SASEGT. The CDR3 DNA follows: TGTGCCAGCAGTCCCTATCCGGGACAGGGTGGAGATGGCTACACCTTC. Translated, it gives CASSPYPGQGGDGYTF.

In this sample, this clonotype turned up a few times. This sequence joins TRBV7-6 and TRBJ2-7, with D possibly TRBD1 on 6 matching bases. Germline-derived CDR1 and CDR2 are SGHVS and FNYEAQ. This CDR3 comprises 11 residues. V lost 5 bases, J lost 7 bases, and 9 bases lay in between. As DNA, the CDR3 is TGTGCCAGCAGCCTAGGACAGGAGCAGTACTTC. Its protein is CASSLGQEQYF.

The J gene is TRBJ1-6, the V gene TRBV5-1; D gene uncertain. Germline values: CDR1 SGHRS, CDR2 YFSETQ. The CDR3 contains 18 residues. Trimming pared 0 bases from V and 8 bases from J, leaving 21 bases between. CDR3 residues: CASSLGSAAGLVDSPLHF. In nucleotides, the CDR3 is TGCGCCAGCAGCTTGGGGTCCGCAGCCGGGCTCGTGGATTCACCCCTCCACTTT.

The chain has TRBV6-1 and TRBJ1-2; a weak D match, TRBD1 (5 bases). V was shortened by 10 bases and J by 3 bases, with 15 bases between the two germline ends. Germline CDR1 is MNHNS and CDR2 is SASEGT. The CDR3 has 13 residues. DNA of the CDR3: TGTGCCATAACGACAGCCCCGGACTATGGCTACACCTTC. Amino acids: CAITTAPDYGYTF.